These 20 T cell receptor beta chains originate from one sample sequenced in a study of beta chain features in type 1 diabetes. The investigators reverse transcribed all of the isolated RNA, so they sequenced expressed TCRB transcripts. Generated by immunoSEQ multiplex PCR, the TCRdb table keeps only in-frame clones and is missing some. The table shows 100,000 to 150,000 clones, with roughly 10% occurring only once. Their antigens remain unidentified. General study results and limits: Researchers report that Type 1 diabetes patients had moderately but significantly shorter TCRB CDR3s across all four CD4+ subsets.

Sequenced material: central memory CD4+ T cells from blood. These receptors were taken from a man aged 25 to 40 with type 1 diabetes.

V is TRBV7-3 and J is TRBJ2-7; the D gene is possibly TRBD1 (5 bases). The CDR3 loop spans 13 amino acids. Germline CDR1 and CDR2: SGHTA and FQGTGA. V was trimmed by 4 bases and J by 3 bases, leaving 10 bases between them. DNA for the CDR3: TGTGCCAGCAGCTCACAGGACGGCTACGAGCAGTACTTC. Its protein is CASSSQDGYEQYF.

The chain is built from TRBV7-2 and TRBJ1-5, with D uncertain. Germline CDR1 is SGHTA and CDR2 is FQGNSA. The CDR3 is 14 amino acids. With 5 bases removed from V and 5 bases from J, the gap between germline ends came to 13 bases. The CDR3 reads CASSPWTADQPQHF. CDR3 bases: TGTGCCAGCAGCCCCTGGACTGCTGATCAGCCCCAGCATTTT. The entire variable domain, with the rest obtained from reference TRBV7-2 and TRBJ1-5, is as follows: GAGVSQSPSNKVTEKGKDVELRCDPISGHTALYWYRQSLGQGLEFLIYFQGNSAPDKSGLPSDRFSAERTGGSVSTLTIQRTQQEDSAVYLCASSPWTADQPQHFGDGTRLSIL.

The genes are TRBV6-1 and TRBJ2-7; D not resolved. V was pared by 7 bases and J by 3 bases, with 7 bases between. The germline V gene has CDR1 MNHNS and CDR2 SASEGT. This CDR3 region has 11 residues. CDR3 nucleotides: TGTGCCAGCACCTCGGTCTACGAGCAGTACTTC. Its translation is CASTSVYEQYF.

This clone was seen a few times. This chain links TRBV19 with TRBJ1-6; the D gene is possibly TRBD1 (5 bases). V dropped 7 bases and J dropped 7 bases, with 20 bases sitting between them. The CDR3 length is 16 residues. Germline V gives CDR1 LNHDA, CDR2 SQIVND (reference sequence). The CDR3: CASTNQGGYLNSPLHF. The CDR3, as DNA: TGTGCCAGTACCAATCAGGGAGGGTATTTGAATTCACCCCTCCACTTT.

This clone came up a few times. The V gene is TRBV7-2, the J gene TRBJ1-6; 9 bases line up with TRBD1. This CDR3 contains 15 residues. The V and J ends lost 5 bases and 7 bases, in that order; junction bases with no gene match: 6. The germline V gene has CDR1 SGHTA and CDR2 FQGNSA. The CDR3 region is CASSLSTGGNSPLHF. CDR3 nucleotides: TGTGCCAGCAGCCTCTCGACAGGGGGGAATTCACCCCTCCACTTT.

This clone was found a few times. The rearrangement joins TRBV28 to TRBJ1-2; maybe TRBD1 (5 bases). The CDR3 spans 14 residues. CDR1 and CDR2 (germline): MDHEN, SYDVKM. Trimming pared 7 bases from V and 4 bases from J, leaving 16 bases between. CDR3 residues: CASKKIGGSYGYTF. The DNA for the CDR3 is TGTGCCAGCAAGAAAATCGGGGGGTCCTATGGCTACACCTTC.

The chain recombines TRBV28 with TRBJ1-2, with D hard to call. The germline CDR1 and CDR2 sequences are MDHEN and SYDVKM. V dropped 7 bases and J dropped 9 bases, with 15 bases sitting between them. The CDR3 runs 12 residues. The CDR3 DNA sequence: TGTGCCAGCACTTCCTGGAGCGGAAGCTACACCTTC. Protein sequence: CASTSWSGSYTF.

This clone came up a few times. The CDR3 loop reads CASSPRGQGLRGYTF. The CDR3 region has the DNA TGTGCCAGCAGCCCCAGGGGACAGGGATTGAGAGGCTACACCTTC. V and J are TRBV7-3 and TRBJ1-2; 9 positions agree with TRBD1. J gave up 8 bases and V 5 bases, and 12 bases lay outside the gene matches. The CDR3 is 15 amino acids. CDR1 SGHTA and CDR2 FQGTGA come from the germline V gene.

This clone showed up just a few times. The chain has TRBV7-9 and TRBJ1-6; 9 bases line up with TRBD1. CDR1 is SEHNR and CDR2 is FQNEAQ in the germline V gene (reference sequence). V lost 5 bases to trimming and J lost 9 bases; unmatched junction nucleotides: 11. The CDR3 spans 16 residues. The CDR3 DNA is TGTGCCAGCAGCGGGAGACGGACAGGGGCCTTTTCACCCCTCCACTTT. As protein: CASSGRRTGAFSPLHF.

This clone was seen more than once but under ten times. The chain uses TRBV5-1 and TRBJ1-2, with unresolved D. Germline values: CDR1 SGHRS, CDR2 YFSETQ. V lost 5 bases and J 3 bases, leaving 11 bases between the germline ends. This CDR3 is built from 13 residues. The CDR3 loop reads CASSSAGHYGYTF. The DNA for the CDR3 is TGCGCCAGCAGTTCGGCAGGCCACTATGGCTACACCTTC.

The chain couples TRBV18 to TRBJ1-5, with 8 nucleotides matching TRBD1. Germline V gene lookup returns CDR1 KGHSH and CDR2 LQKENI. The CDR3 consists of 15 residues. The V segment lost 3 bases and the J segment 4 bases; nucleotides outside the gene matches: 5. CDR3 sequence (DNA): TGTGCCAGCTCACCTCAGAGACAGGGGAATCAGCCCCAGCATTTT. It specifies CASSPQRQGNQPQHF.

This clone has at least ten counts. The J gene is TRBJ2-6, the V gene TRBV7-9, with 7 nucleotides matching TRBD1. The CDR3 has 18 amino acids. The V segment lost 4 bases and the J segment 0 bases; nucleotides outside the gene matches: 9. Germline CDR1 and CDR2: SEHNR and FQNEAQ (reference sequence). The CDR3 sequence is CASSSLRDRHSGANVLTF. CDR3 DNA sequence: TGTGCCAGCAGCTCCCTCCGGGACAGACACTCTGGGGCCAACGTCCTGACTTTC. Variable domain in full (rest from reference TRBV7-9 and TRBJ2-6): DTGVSQNPRHKITKRGQNVTFRCDPISEHNRLYWYRQTLGQGPEFLTYFQNEAQLEKSRLLSDRFSAERPKGSFSTLEIQRTEQGDSAMYLCASSSLRDRHSGANVLTFGAGSRLTVL.

The chain carries TRBV28 and TRBJ1-5; D is unclear. V lost 3 bases to trimming and J lost 6 bases, with 12 bases between them. Germline-derived CDR1 and CDR2 are MDHEN and SYDVKM. The CDR3 spans 14 residues. The CDR3 loop reads CASSFSGNGQPQHF. CDR3 DNA: TGTGCCAGCAGTTTCTCGGGGAATGGTCAGCCCCAGCATTTT.

The rearrangement links TRBV2 to TRBJ1-5, with D tentatively TRBD1 (5 bases). The V end lost 6 bases, the J end lost 1 base, and 7 bases lay between the germline ends. The CDR3 extends over 13 amino acids. In germline, CDR1 is SNHLY, CDR2 FYNNEI. CDR3 in DNA: TGTGCCAGCAGGCGGGACAGCAATCAGCCCCAGCATTTT. As protein: CASRRDSNQPQHF.

V gene TRBV4-3 combines with J gene TRBJ2-4; D perhaps matches TRBD2 (5 bases). Trimming took 8 bases from V and 8 from J, leaving 16 bases between them. CDR1 and CDR2 (germline): LGHNA, YSLEER. The CDR3 extends over 13 amino acids. In DNA, the CDR3 is TGCGCCAGCCCCTCCGCTCCCGGGGACATTCAGTACTTC. Encoded protein: CASPSAPGDIQYF.

The chain has TRBV6-5 and TRBJ1-2, with 7 nucleotides matching TRBD1. The CDR3 loop spans 13 amino acids. V was clipped by 6 bases and J by 6 bases; unmatched bases: 7. Germline V gene lookup returns CDR1 MNHEY and CDR2 SVGAGI. CDR3 residues: CASRRDREDGYTF. The CDR3 coding sequence is TGTGCCAGCAGGAGGGACAGAGAGGATGGCTACACCTTC.

The sample holds a few counts of this clone. The chain uses TRBV18 and TRBJ2-7, with 8 bases fitting TRBD1. From germline, CDR1 is KGHSH and CDR2 LQKENI. J lost 1 base, V lost 2 bases, and 13 bases had no gene match. The CDR3 is 18 residues long. For the CDR3, the DNA is TGTGCCAGCTCACCATTTGCATCGGACAGGGACCAGTCCTACGAGCAGTACTTC. Translating gives CASSPFASDRDQSYEQYF.

This clone was counted only a few times. The chain couples TRBV29-1 to TRBJ1-2, with TRBD1 identical over 10 bases. This CDR3 is 12 amino acids long. Germline-derived CDR1 and CDR2 are SQVTM and ANQGSEA. The J segment lost 7 bases and the V segment lost 8 bases, leaving 7 bases of the junction unmatched. CDR3 sequence reads: CSTTGGEVGYTF. For the CDR3, the DNA is TGCAGCACGACAGGGGGCGAGGTTGGCTACACCTTC.

In its sample, this clone was seen a few times. The rearrangement joins TRBV18 to TRBJ1-1; weak D call: TRBD1 (5 bases). The CDR3 totals 14 residues. Per the germline V gene, CDR1 is KGHSH and CDR2 is LQKENI. Deletions cut 2 bases from V and 4 bases from J, with 11 bases between. The DNA for the CDR3 is TGTGCCAGCTCACCAAAATGGGGGGTCACTGAAGCTTTCTTT. Amino acid sequence: CASSPKWGVTEAFF.

The chain is built from TRBV19 and TRBJ1-5; unclear D gene. The CDR3 is 13 residues long. V lost 6 bases, J lost 6 bases, and 12 bases lay in between. Germline V gene data show CDR1 as LNHDA and CDR2 as SQIVND (reference sequence). The CDR3 region is CASRRDASQPQHF. CDR3 coding DNA: TGTGCCAGTAGGCGGGATGCCAGTCAGCCCCAGCATTTT.